These 26 T cell receptor beta chains originate from one sample sequenced in a study of CD8+CD57+ T cells in acquired aplastic anemia. Genomic DNA constituted the template upon which TCR beta VDJ and CDR3 profiling was performed. TCRdb re-called the reads with MiXCR, one entry per CDR3 protein. The data show approximately 98,000 distinct CDR3 sequences, roughly 50% seen once. Sequenced sample: sorted CD4+, CD8+, or CD8+CD57+ T cells (not recorded which) from PBMCs. The receptors were gathered from a human donor in good health, serving as a control.

The J gene is TRBJ2-3, the V gene TRBV15; D gene unclear. The V end was cut by 4 bases, the J end by 2 bases, with 13 bases between. Germline V gene lookup returns CDR1 LNHNV and CDR2 YYDKDF (reference sequence). The CDR3 length is 15 residues. DNA of the CDR3: TGTGCCACCAGCAAAGAGTCGGCTAACACAGATACGCAGTATTTT. As protein: CATSKESANTDTQYF.

There are many counts of this clonotype. The genes are TRBV6-1 and TRBJ1-5; weak D call: TRBD1 (6 bases). V lost 5 bases and J lost 3, with 11 bases in between. This CDR3 comprises 14 residues. Germline CDR1 and CDR2: MNHNS and SASEGT. The CDR3: CASSLRGPNQPQHF. Written as DNA, the CDR3 is TGTGCCAGCAGTTTGCGGGGGCCCAATCAGCCCCAGCATTTT.

This clonotype appeared a few times. The chain is built from TRBV15 and TRBJ1-4; D is possibly TRBD1 (5 bases). Germline V gene sequence: CDR1 LNHNV, CDR2 YYDKDF (reference sequence). The V gene lost 3 bases and the J gene lost 7 bases, with 12 bases spanning the gap. The CDR3 runs 14 residues. The CDR3 bases are TGTGCCACCAGCAGTGTGCAGGGAGGTGAAAAACTGTTTTTT. Protein product: CATSSVQGGEKLFF.

Of note for this clonotype: Being one base from a much bigger clone, this may be a read error. For the CDR3, the DNA is TGTGCCAGCAGCTTAATGACAGGGGAGAACACTGAAGTTCTCTTT. As protein: CASSLMTGENTEVLF. The chain employs TRBV7-9 and TRBJ1-1, with TRBD1 matching 8 bases. The CDR3 contains 15 residues. From germline, CDR1 is SEHNR and CDR2 FQNEAQ (reference sequence).

This clonotype has ten or more counts. The V and J genes are TRBV19 and TRBJ1-6; D gene uncertain. V was cut by 9 bases and J by 6 bases, with 18 bases left in between. This CDR3 has 15 residues. Germline-derived CDR1 and CDR2 are LNHDA and SQIVND (reference sequence). This chain's CDR3 is CASAFEGSGNSPLHF. For the CDR3, the DNA is TGTGCCAGCGCTTTTGAAGGGTCTGGTAATTCACCCCTCCACTTT.

This clonotype was observed at least ten times. The chain recombines TRBV5-6 with TRBJ1-1; D is uncertain. From germline, CDR1 is SGHDT and CDR2 YYEEEE. The CDR3 loop spans 15 amino acids. V was clipped by 6 bases and J by 6 bases, with 21 bases between them. For the CDR3, the DNA is TGTGCCAGCATCTCCCAGGACTCCCGACACGCTGAAGCTTTCTTT. Encoded protein: CASISQDSRHAEAFF. Full variable domain (outside the CDR3, taken from reference TRBV5-6 and TRBJ1-1): DAGVTQSPTHLIKTRGQQVTLRCSPKSGHDTVSWYQQALGQGPQFIFQYYEEEERQRGNFPDRFSGHQFPNYSSELNVNALLLGDSALYLCASISQDSRHAEAFFGQGTRLTVV.

The chain employs TRBV11-1 and TRBJ1-4; D ambiguous. The ends were cut back, 6 bases at V and 0 bases at J, with 14 bases in the middle. This CDR3 is built from 16 residues. Germline V gene data show CDR1 as SGHAT and CDR2 as FQDESV (reference sequence). In DNA form, the CDR3 reads TGTGCCAGCAGGAAAGGCGAGACTGCAACTAATGAAAAACTGTTTTTT. Translating gives CASRKGETATNEKLFF.

At least ten counts were recorded for this clonotype. The V and J genes are TRBV4-3 and TRBJ1-5; 7 bases fit TRBD1. Germline lookup yields CDR1 LGHNA and CDR2 YSLEER. The length of the CDR3 is 18 residues. Losses at the gene ends were 0 bases for V and 7 bases for J; bases not matched to a gene: 15. CDR3 loop: CASSQDTTGLGTRQPQHF. CDR3 DNA: TGCGCCAGCAGCCAAGATACGACAGGGCTAGGAACAAGACAGCCCCAGCATTTT.

The V call is TRBV7-9, the J call TRBJ2-7; D might be TRBD1 (6 bases). Germline V gene sequence: CDR1 SEHNR, CDR2 FQNEAQ (reference sequence). The CDR3 has 15 amino acids. V was shortened by 6 bases and J by 2 bases, with 17 bases between the two germline ends. Written as DNA, the CDR3 is TGTGCCAGCAGTGAATACCCCGGACAGACCTACGAGCAGTACTTC. This sequence encodes CASSEYPGQTYEQYF.

This clonotype appeared once. This chain links TRBV6-1 with TRBJ1-6; D gene unclear. Germline assignment: CDR1 MNHNS and CDR2 SASEGT. Trimming took 1 base from V and 9 from J, leaving 4 bases between them. This CDR3 is built from 12 residues. CDR3 in amino acids: CASSEVGSPLHF. The CDR3 DNA sequence: TGTGCCAGCAGTGAAGTAGGTTCACCCCTCCACTTT.

This chain connects TRBV25-1 to TRBJ2-6; D is undetermined. This CDR3 comprises 17 residues. Germline values: CDR1 MGHDK, CDR2 SYGVNS. Trimming removed 6 bases at V and 1 base at J, with 16 bases between. DNA of the CDR3: TGTGCCAGCAGCTCCGGCGGAAATTTTTCTGGGGCCAACGTCCTGACTTTC. Amino acids: CASSSGGNFSGANVLTF. The full variable domain, its missing parts supplied by reference TRBV25-1 and TRBJ2-6, is EADIYQTPRYLVIGTGKKITLECSQTMGHDKMYWYQQDPGMELHLIHYSYGVNSTEKGDLSSESTVSRIRTEHFPLTLESARPSHTSQYLCASSSGGNFSGANVLTFGAGSRLTVL.

This clonotype is a singleton in its sample. Just one base apart from a much larger clone, this may be a read error. In DNA form, the CDR3 reads TGTGCCAGCAGCGCCTCATCGGGACACCATCACAGCTCCTACAATGAGCTGTTCTTC. This encodes CASSASSGHHHSSYNELFF. The chain links TRBV9 to TRBJ2-1; D may be TRBD1 (6 bases). From germline, CDR1 is SGDLS and CDR2 YYNGEE. This CDR3 spans 19 amino acids. Combining the CDR3 with reference TRBV9 and TRBJ2-1 gives the whole variable domain DSGVTQTPKHLITATGQRVTLRCSPRSGDLSVYWYQQSLDQGLQFLIQYYNGEERAKGNILERFSAQQFPDLHSELNLSSLELGDSALYFCASSASSGHHHSSYNELFFGPGTRLTVL.

This clonotype showed up many times. The chain uses TRBV10-2 and TRBJ2-3; D may match TRBD1 or TRBD2 (5 bases each). V dropped 7 bases and J dropped 4 bases, with 9 bases sitting between them. The CDR3 is 12 residues long. Looked up from germline, CDR1 is WSHSY and CDR2 is SAAADI. CDR3 nucleotides: TGCGCCAGCAAAATGGGGGCAGATACGCAGTATTTT. It specifies CASKMGADTQYF.

Ten or more counts support this clonotype. The chain couples TRBV6-4 to TRBJ2-2, with D unclear. Trimming took off 5 bases at V and 6 bases at J, with 13 bases between the two ends. Germline CDR1 and CDR2: MRHNA and SNTAGT. There are 14 residues in the CDR3. CDR3 coding DNA: TGTGCCAGCAGTACATTCCCTTCGTCCGGGGAGCTGTTTTTT. Amino acid sequence: CASSTFPSSGELFF.

This clonotype was observed at least ten times. The chain is built from TRBV12-3 or TRBV12-4 and TRBJ2-7, with unresolved D. CDR3 size: 13 residues. V lost 6 bases and J lost 6, with 15 bases in between. In nucleotides, the CDR3 is TGTGCCAGCAGCCGTACCCACTATGGCGAGCAGTACTTC. Translating gives CASSRTHYGEQYF.

The chain carries TRBV2 and TRBJ2-7; D assignment may be TRBD1 or TRBD2 (5 bases each). This CDR3 is built from 16 residues. Deletions cut 7 bases from V and 5 bases from J, with 24 bases between. Germline CDR1 reads SNHLY; CDR2 reads FYNNEI. In DNA, the CDR3 is TGTGCCAGCAACGAGGGGCGAATGGGCCAATTAAACGAGCAGTACTTC. It codes for CASNEGRMGQLNEQYF.

The chain carries TRBV13 and TRBJ2-7, with 7 bases fitting TRBD1. The germline V gene has CDR1 PRHDT and CDR2 FYEKMQ (reference sequence). The CDR3 sequence is 15 residues long. J gave up 2 bases and V 5 bases, and 9 bases lay outside the gene matches. Written as DNA, the CDR3 is TGTGCCAGCAGCCCAACCCCTAGGGGGCCCTACGAGCAGTACGTC. Protein sequence: CASSPTPRGPYEQYV.

This clonotype was observed a handful of times. This rearrangement joins TRBV15 to TRBJ1-6, with TRBD1 matching 7 bases. The germline gives CDR1 LNHNV, CDR2 YYDKDF (reference sequence). The CDR3 totals 14 residues. With V trimmed by 5 bases and J by 7 bases, 5 bases remained unmatched. For the CDR3, the DNA is TGTGCCACCAGCGGGGGGACAGCCAATTCACCCCTCCACTTT. Protein sequence: CATSGGTANSPLHF.

The chain couples TRBV12-3 or TRBV12-4 to TRBJ1-1; D unresolved. V was cut by 3 bases and J by 3 bases, with 14 bases left in between. The CDR3 is 15 residues long. CDR3 in DNA: TGTGCCAGCAGTTTGAGGGCCGGATCTTACACTGAAGCTTTCTTT. Translated: CASSLRAGSYTEAFF.

This clonotype showed up many times. The rearrangement links TRBV6-1 to TRBJ2-7; D not certain. Germline-derived CDR1 and CDR2 are MNHNS and SASEGT. This CDR3 region has 12 residues. Trimming pared 7 bases from V and 0 bases from J, leaving 7 bases between. The CDR3 loop is CASTPSSYEQYF. CDR3 nucleotide sequence: TGTGCCAGCACCCCTAGCTCCTACGAGCAGTACTTC.

This rearrangement joins TRBV2 to TRBJ2-3; a weak D match, TRBD1 (5 bases). V shed 3 bases and J shed 4 bases, with 14 bases lying between them. Germline V gene data show CDR1 as SNHLY and CDR2 as FYNNEI. The CDR3 runs to 15 residues. The CDR3 reads CASSDNLPGSDTQYF. The CDR3 nucleotides are TGTGCCAGCAGTGATAATCTTCCAGGGTCAGATACGCAGTATTTT.

This clonotype was recorded many times. The rearrangement joins TRBV5-4 to TRBJ1-2, with 7 bases identical to TRBD1. Germline-derived CDR1 and CDR2 are SGHNT and YYREEE (reference sequence). The CDR3 totals 14 residues. Germline trimming cut 4 bases from V and 6 bases from J; bases unmatched to any gene: 9. The CDR3 DNA sequence: TGTGCCAGCAGCCCCACCGGGACAGCGGATGGCTACACCTTC. Protein sequence: CASSPTGTADGYTF.

There are many counts of this clonotype. This rearrangement joins TRBV15 to TRBJ2-7; a possible D gene is TRBD2 (6 bases). In germline, CDR1 is LNHNV, CDR2 YYDKDF (reference sequence). V dropped 8 bases and J dropped 4 bases, with 15 bases sitting between them. There are 13 residues in the CDR3. The DNA for the CDR3 is TGTGCCACCTCTCCGACTAGGGGATACGAGCAGTACTTC. Its translation is CATSPTRGYEQYF.

This clonotype came up a few times. The chain is built from TRBV7-3 and TRBJ2-6; 7 bases match TRBD1. CDR1 SGHTA and CDR2 FQGTGA come from the germline V gene. With 2 bases clipped from V and 6 bases from J, the junction kept 10 bases outside the gene matches. The CDR3 has 17 amino acids. The CDR3, as DNA: TGTGCCAGCAGCTTACGACAGGGAGTGACCGAGGCCAACGTCCTGACTTTC. Amino acids: CASSLRQGVTEANVLTF.

DNA for the CDR3: TGTGCCAGCAGCGTAGGCAGGGTCTCGGATACGCAGTATTTT. As protein: CASSVGRVSDTQYF. The chain carries TRBV9 and TRBJ2-3, with D possibly matching TRBD1 (5 bases). CDR3 size: 14 residues. V lost 0 bases to trimming and J lost 6 bases, with 11 bases between them. Germline CDR1 is SGDLS and CDR2 is YYNGEE.

The table lists this clonotype with many counts. At one end, the junction sequence differs from germline, possibly due to a read error. The chain has TRBV7-2 and TRBJ2-5, with 7 bases matching TRBD1. This CDR3 has 12 residues. Germline-derived CDR1 and CDR2 are SGHTA and FQGNSA. The CDR3 here is CASSLGDSWAVF. CDR3 in DNA: TGTGCCAGCAGCTTAGGGGACAGTTGGGCGGTTTTC.